This T cell receptor (beta chain) comes out of a study of shared clonotypes between healthy human individuals. For the study at large: With ages of 18 to 49, the donors were two women and three men. Notes on the study in general: Enrolling few donors narrowed the genetic and exposure-history diversity that was represented.

With respect to this clone: What it binds is not known.

Germline loops: CDR1 GTSNPN, CDR2 SVGIG (reference sequence). This CDR3 is 14 amino acids long. Trimming removed 3 bases from V and 9 bases from J; junction bases left unmatched: 13. Cells designated naive CD8 were CD45RO-negative and were positively selected for CCR7, with terminally differentiated effector memory CD45RA+ cells excluded. Healthy adults negative for HIV, lacking recent acute infections or vaccinations, served as donors. In the original processing: ImmunoSEQ sequences covered only the junction and lacked quality scores; filtering therefore differed. TCRdb's copy holds only in-frame clones and misses some; the assay was immunoSEQ multiplex PCR. The V and J calls and clone size come from that table; D and trimming were worked out from the DNA. This repertoire shows about 590,000 clones, 95% to 96% found once; its top ten account for about 0.11%.

The genes are TRBV30 and TRBJ2-7; 8 bases map to TRBD2. The clonotype was recovered from a woman in her 30s in good health. Input material: naive CD8+ T cells sorted from blood. CDR3 in amino acids: CAWSLGSGTVGQYF. DNA for the CDR3: TGTGCCTGGAGCCTGGGTAGCGGGACGGTCGGGCAGTACTTC.